These 14 T cell receptor beta chains came from one sample sequenced in a study of PD-1 blockade in classical Hodgkin lymphoma. TCRdb's copy holds only in-frame clones and misses some; the assay was immunoSEQ multiplex PCR. The table shows around 46,000 clones, with roughly 90% occurring only once. Time point here: cycle 4 day 1 (C4D1), after more than five weeks of nivolumab. Autologous stem cell transplantation was followed by relapse in every patient, and brentuximab vedotin exposure varied. This material consisted of peripheral blood mononuclear cells (PBMCs), taken before the fourth cycle of nivolumab. These receptors were collected from a human donor with classical Hodgkin lymphoma.

The V and J genes are TRBV15 and TRBJ1-4; TRBD1 agrees at 8 bases. The J segment lost 8 bases and the V segment lost 0 bases, leaving 2 bases of the junction unmatched. The germline V gene encodes CDR1 LNHNV and CDR2 YYDKDF (reference sequence). This CDR3 has 14 amino acids. In nucleotides, the CDR3 is TGTGCCACCAGCAGAGACCGACAGGGGGAAAAACTGTTTTTT. As protein: CATSRDRQGEKLFF. Looking up the rest from reference TRBV15 and TRBJ1-4 gives the full variable domain: DAMVIQNPRYQVTQFGKPVTLSCSQTLNHNVMYWYQQKSSQAPKLLFHYYDKDFNNEADTPDNFQSRRPNTSFCFLDIRSPGLGDTAMYLCATSRDRQGEKLFFGSGTQLSVL.

The genes are TRBV27 and TRBJ1-2, with TRBD1 as a possible D gene (5 bases). In germline, CDR1 is MNHEY, CDR2 SMNVEV (reference sequence). CDR3 length equals 15 residues. Trimming took 7 bases from V and 8 from J, leaving 23 bases between them. The CDR3 DNA reads TGTGCCAGCAATCCCGAGGGGAGAGGACCTTGGGGCTACACCTTC. This gives the protein CASNPEGRGPWGYTF.

The chain employs TRBV9 and TRBJ2-7; 12 bases are shared with TRBD2. From germline, CDR1 is SGDLS and CDR2 YYNGEE. The CDR3 is made up of 15 amino acids. The ends lost 2 bases at V and 1 base at J; junction bases unmatched: 1. The CDR3 is CASSVGTSGSYEQYF. In nucleotides, the CDR3 is TGTGCCAGCAGCGTCGGGACTAGCGGGTCCTACGAGCAGTACTTC.

The V and J genes are TRBV27 and TRBJ2-3; 7 bases map to TRBD2. The CDR3 is made up of 15 amino acids. Germline assignment: CDR1 MNHEY and CDR2 SMNVEV (reference sequence). With 6 bases clipped from V and 5 bases from J, the junction kept 11 bases outside the gene matches. The CDR3 here is CASSRSGVGIDTQYF. CDR3 nucleotide sequence: TGTGCCAGCAGCCGAAGCGGGGTGGGAATAGATACGCAGTATTTT.

The chain links TRBV29-1 to TRBJ2-1; 7 bases map to TRBD2. Trimming cost V 5 bases and J 4 bases; bases outside gene matches: 11. Germline V CDR1 and CDR2: SQVTM, ANQGSEA. This CDR3 has 15 residues. In DNA form, the CDR3 reads TGCAGCGTTATACGACTAGCCGGAGTTTACAATGAGCAGTTCTTC. It translates to CSVIRLAGVYNEQFF.

J is TRBJ2-7 and V is TRBV30; TRBD2 agrees at 7 bases. The junction had 1 base not matched to a gene; V was cut back by 4 bases and J by 1 base. Germline V gene lookup returns CDR1 GTSNPN and CDR2 SVGIG (reference sequence). CDR3 length equals 12 residues. The CDR3 loop is CAWMRESYEQYF. In nucleotides, the CDR3 is TGTGCCTGGATGCGGGAGTCCTACGAGCAGTACTTC.

The gene calls are TRBV2 and TRBJ2-1, with no clear D. Between the trimmed V and J ends, which lost 4 bases and 14 bases, there was a span of 12 bases. CDR3 size: 11 residues. Germline CDR1 reads SNHLY; CDR2 reads FYNNEI. The CDR3 loop is CASSAKVMEFF. The CDR3 DNA reads TGTGCCAGCAGTGCTAAGGTTATGGAGTTCTTC.

The gene calls are TRBV29-1 and TRBJ2-7; TRBD1 aligns across 11 bases. The V gene end was trimmed by 7 bases and the J gene end by 0 bases; junction bases not matched to a gene: 5. This CDR3 contains 14 residues. Germline values: CDR1 SQVTM, CDR2 ANQGSEA. CDR3 residues: CSASGTGGSYEQYF. The CDR3 nucleotides read TGCAGCGCCTCCGGGACAGGGGGCTCCTACGAGCAGTACTTC.

V usage is TRBV6-6 and J usage is TRBJ1-2; 7 bases are a match to TRBD1. The ends lost 2 bases at V and 4 bases at J; junction bases unmatched: 4. There are 14 residues in the CDR3. Germline CDR1 is MNHNY and CDR2 is SVGAGI (reference sequence). CDR3 bases: TGTGCCAGCAGTTACGGGACAGATCCCTATGGCTACACCTTC. It codes for CASSYGTDPYGYTF.

The count of this clone is one. The gene calls are TRBV5-1 and TRBJ2-1, with D hard to call. The V gene's germline CDR1 is SGHRS and CDR2 YFSETQ. The V end was cut by 0 bases, the J end by 0 bases, with 7 bases between. The CDR3 extends over 15 amino acids. CDR3 nucleotide sequence: TGCGCCAGCAGCTTGGCCACGAGCTCCTACAATGAGCAGTTCTTC. Amino acids: CASSLATSSYNEQFF.

The chain carries TRBV7-8 and TRBJ1-1, with 8 nucleotides matching TRBD1. The germline CDR1 and CDR2 sequences are SGHVS and FQNEAQ. V lost 10 bases to trimming and J lost 5 bases; unmatched junction nucleotides: 18. This CDR3 has 16 residues. CDR3: CANERFVDRVRTEAFF. The CDR3 DNA reads as TGTGCCAACGAGAGGTTTGTGGACAGGGTGCGAACTGAAGCTTTCTTT.

J is TRBJ2-3 and V is TRBV5-1, with 7 bases that match TRBD1. Germline CDR1 and CDR2: SGHRS and YFSETQ. Losses at the gene ends were 4 bases for V and 6 bases for J; bases not matched to a gene: 11. The CDR3 runs 15 residues. In nucleotides, the CDR3 is TGCGCCAGCAGCCTGGGACAGCAATCCGCTGATACGCAGTATTTT. Its translation: CASSLGQQSADTQYF.

The V call is TRBV6-5, the J call TRBJ2-7, with D maybe TRBD1 (6 bases). In germline, CDR1 is MNHEY, CDR2 SVGAGI. CDR3 size: 14 residues. The V end was cut by 7 bases, the J end by 0 bases, with 13 bases between. The CDR3 bases are TGTGCCAGCAAGACCCAGGGGATCTCCTACGAGCAGTACTTC. Protein: CASKTQGISYEQYF.

This chain uses TRBV11-2 with TRBJ2-7; a possible D gene is TRBD1 (6 bases). The CDR3 has 16 residues. The V gene's germline CDR1 is SGHAT and CDR2 FQNNGV. Trimming cost V 4 bases and J 6 bases, with 22 bases left between them. In nucleotides, the CDR3 is TGTGCCAGCAGCTCCTACATTGGGGGCCCTGCCTTCGAGCAGTACTTC. Protein product: CASSSYIGGPAFEQYF.